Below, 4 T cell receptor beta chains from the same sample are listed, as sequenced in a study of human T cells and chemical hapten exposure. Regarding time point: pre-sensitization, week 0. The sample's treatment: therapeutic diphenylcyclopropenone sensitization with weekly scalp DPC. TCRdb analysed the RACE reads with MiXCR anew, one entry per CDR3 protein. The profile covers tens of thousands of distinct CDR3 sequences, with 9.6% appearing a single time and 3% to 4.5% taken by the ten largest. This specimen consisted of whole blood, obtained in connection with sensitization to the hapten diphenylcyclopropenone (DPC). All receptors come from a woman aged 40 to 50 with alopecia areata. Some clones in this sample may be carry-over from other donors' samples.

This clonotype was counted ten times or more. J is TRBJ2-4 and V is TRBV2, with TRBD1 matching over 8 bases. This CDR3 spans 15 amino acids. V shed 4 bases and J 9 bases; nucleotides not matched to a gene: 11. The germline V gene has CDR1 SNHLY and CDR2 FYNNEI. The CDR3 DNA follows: TGTGCCAGCAGTGCGGCCAGGGGGCTCCAAGGCATTCAGTACTTC. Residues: CASSAARGLQGIQYF.

This chain's CDR3 is CASSQGGHTNTEAFF. CDR3 DNA sequence: TGCGCCAGCAGCCAAGGGGGACATACTAACACTGAAGCTTTCTTT. The genes are TRBV4-3 and TRBJ1-1, with D maybe TRBD1 (6 bases). Germline loops: CDR1 LGHNA, CDR2 YSLEER. The CDR3 covers 15 residues. Trimming shortened V by 1 base and J by 2 bases, and 11 bases separated the two germline ends.

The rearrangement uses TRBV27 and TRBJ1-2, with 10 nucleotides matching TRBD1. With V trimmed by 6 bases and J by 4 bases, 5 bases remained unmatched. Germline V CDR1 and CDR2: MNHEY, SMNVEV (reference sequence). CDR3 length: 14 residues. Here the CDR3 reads CASSPWTGGYGYTF. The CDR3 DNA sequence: TGTGCCAGCAGCCCCTGGACAGGGGGCTATGGCTACACCTTC.

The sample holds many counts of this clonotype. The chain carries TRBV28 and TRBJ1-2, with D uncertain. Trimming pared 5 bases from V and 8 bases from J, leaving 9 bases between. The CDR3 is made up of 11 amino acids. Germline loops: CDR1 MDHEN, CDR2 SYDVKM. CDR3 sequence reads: CASSRVRGYTF. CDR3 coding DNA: TGTGCCAGCAGTCGCGTCCGGGGCTACACCTTC.